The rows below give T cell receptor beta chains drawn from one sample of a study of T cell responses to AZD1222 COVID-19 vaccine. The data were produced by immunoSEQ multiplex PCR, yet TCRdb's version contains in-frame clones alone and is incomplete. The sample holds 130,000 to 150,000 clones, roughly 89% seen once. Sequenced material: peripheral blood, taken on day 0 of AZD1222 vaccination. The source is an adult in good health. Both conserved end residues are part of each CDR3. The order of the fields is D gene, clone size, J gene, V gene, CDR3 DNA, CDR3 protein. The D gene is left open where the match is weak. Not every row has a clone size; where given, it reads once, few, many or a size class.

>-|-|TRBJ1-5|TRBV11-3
TGTGCCAGCAGCTTACGAGGATGCGATAGCAATCAGCCCCAGCATTTT
CASSLRGCDSNQPQHF
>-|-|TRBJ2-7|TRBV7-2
TGTGCCAGCAGCTCAAGTGTTGGCGAGCAGTACTTC
CASSSSVGEQYF
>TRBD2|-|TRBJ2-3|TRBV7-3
TGTGCCAGCCAATTAGCGGGAGGGCTCACAGATACGCAGTATTTT
CASQLAGGLTDTQYF
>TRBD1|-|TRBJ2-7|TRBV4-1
TGCGCCAGCAGCCAAGGGCAAGGGACAGGGTCCTACGAGCAGTACTTC
CASSQGQGTGSYEQYF
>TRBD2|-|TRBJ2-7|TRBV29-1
TGCAGCGTTGAAGGTGGTAGCGGGAGCTCCTCCTACGAGCAGTACTTC
CSVEGGSGSSSYEQYF
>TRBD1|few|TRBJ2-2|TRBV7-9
TGTGCCAGCAGCACGGACAGGCGGAACACCGGGGAGCTGTTTTTT
CASSTDRRNTGELFF
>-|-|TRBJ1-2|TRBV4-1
TGCGCCAGCAGCGAAATAGGGGGGCCTGGCTACACCTTC
CASSEIGGPGYTF
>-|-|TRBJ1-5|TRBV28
TGTGCCAGCAGTTTAATGAGGACCGCGCATCAGCCCCAGCATTTT
CASSLMRTAHQPQHF
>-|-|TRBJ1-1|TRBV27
TGTGCCAGCAGTTTATCGGGGGTGTACACTGAAGCTTTCTTT
CASSLSGVYTEAFF
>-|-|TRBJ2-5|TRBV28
TGTGCCAGCAGTTTAGGGGGGCAGGCGAAAGAGACCCAGTACTTC
CASSLGGQAKETQYF
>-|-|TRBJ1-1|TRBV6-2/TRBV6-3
TGTGCCAGCAGTTACTCGACGGAGGGGAACACTGAAGCTTTCTTT
CASSYSTEGNTEAFF
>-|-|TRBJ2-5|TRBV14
TGTGCCAGCAGCCATCCACCGGGACGCCGTTCGGATAGAGAGACCCAGTACTTC
CASSHPPGRRSDRETQYF
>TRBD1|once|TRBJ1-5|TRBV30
TGTGCCTGGAGCATACAGGGGAGCAATCAGCCCCAGCATTTT
CAWSIQGSNQPQHF
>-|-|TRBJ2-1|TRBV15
TGTGCCACCAGCAGAGGAGGGGGAGCGGTCTTTAATTTGAGTGAGCAGTTCTTC
CATSRGGGAVFNLSEQFF
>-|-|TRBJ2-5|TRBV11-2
TGTGCCAGCAGCTTAGTGGACCTCCAAGAGACCCAGTACTTC
CASSLVDLQETQYF
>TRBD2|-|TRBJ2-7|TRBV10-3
TGTGCCATCAGTGAGTCGACTAGCGGGAGCTACGAGCAGTACTTC
CAISESTSGSYEQYF
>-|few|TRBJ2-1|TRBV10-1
TGCGCCAGCAGATTGACTGGCGTCTCCCCCCATGAGCAGTTCTTC
CASRLTGVSPHEQFF
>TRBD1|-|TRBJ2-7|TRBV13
TGTGCCAGCAGCTTGGGGACAGGCACCTACGAGCAGTACTTC
CASSLGTGTYEQYF
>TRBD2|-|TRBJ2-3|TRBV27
TGTGCCAGCAGTTTACTGGCTAGCGGTAACACAGATACGCAGTATTTT
CASSLLASGNTDTQYF
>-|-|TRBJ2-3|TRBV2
TGTGCCAGCAGTGCCAAGTTCACAGATACGCAGTATTTT
CASSAKFTDTQYF
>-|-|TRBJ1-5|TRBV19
TGTGCCAGTACCGCAGGGCTTAGCAATCAGCCCCAGCATTTT
CASTAGLSNQPQHF
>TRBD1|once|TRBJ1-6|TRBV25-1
TGTGCCAGCAGTCAGAGGACAGGGGGCTATAATTCACCCCTCCACTTT
CASSQRTGGYNSPLHF
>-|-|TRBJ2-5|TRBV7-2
TGTGCCAGCAGCTTAGGGGGGCGACCTGAAGAGACCCAGTACTTC
CASSLGGRPEETQYF
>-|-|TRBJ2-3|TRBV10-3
TGTGCCATCAGTGAACTTGGAGATACGCAGTATTTT
CAISELGDTQYF
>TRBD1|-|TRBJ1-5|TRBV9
TGTGCCAGCAGCTCAACAGGGGGCGCGGGGCAGCCCCAGCATTTT
CASSSTGGAGQPQHF
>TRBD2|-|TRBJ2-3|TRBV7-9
TGTGCCAGCAGCTTACAGCGGGAGATCACAGATACGCAGTATTTT
CASSLQREITDTQYF
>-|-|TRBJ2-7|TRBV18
TGTGCCAGCTCACTGGGTCACGAGCAGTACTTC
CASSLGHEQYF
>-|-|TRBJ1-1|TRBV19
TGTGCCAGTGGGGAGCTTAACCCGAAGAACACTGAAGCTTTCTTT
CASGELNPKNTEAFF
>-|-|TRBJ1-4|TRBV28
TGTGCCAGCAGTTTATCCCCAGAAAAACTGTTTTTT
CASSLSPEKLFF
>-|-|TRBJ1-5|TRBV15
TGTGCCACCAGCAGAGACCATCCACCGTATCAGCCCCAGCATTTT
CATSRDHPPYQPQHF
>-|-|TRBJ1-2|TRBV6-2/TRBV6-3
TGTGCCAGCAGTTATCGTCTGGGAGACCCTCTATTTGGCTACACCTTC
CASSYRLGDPLFGYTF
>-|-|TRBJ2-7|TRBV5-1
TGCGCCAGCAGCCGGTCCGGTACCTACGAGCAGTACTTC
CASSRSGTYEQYF
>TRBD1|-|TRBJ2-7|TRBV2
TGTGCCAGCAGCCAACAGGGGAAAGGGTACGAGCAGTACTTC
CASSQQGKGYEQYF
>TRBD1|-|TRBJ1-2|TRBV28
TGTGCCAGCAGCCCAATTGGGACAGGGCCAAACTATGGCTACACCTTC
CASSPIGTGPNYGYTF
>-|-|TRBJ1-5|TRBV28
TGTGCCAGCAGTTTTCGGGGGATGGGCAATCAGCCCCAGCATTTT
CASSFRGMGNQPQHF
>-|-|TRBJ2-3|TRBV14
TGTGCCAGCAGCCAAGGGAGGGCCCCGCCAGGTACGCAGTATTTT
CASSQGRAPPGTQYF
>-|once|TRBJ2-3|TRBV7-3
TGTGCCAGCTCTTTGGTACCAGGGGGCACAGATACGCAGTATTTT
CASSLVPGGTDTQYF
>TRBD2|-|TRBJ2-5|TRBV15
TGTGCCACCAGCAGAGGGGGGACTAGCGGGAGTTTGAAGACCCAGTACTTC
CATSRGGTSGSLKTQYF
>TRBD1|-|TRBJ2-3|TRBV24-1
TGTGCCACCAGTGATGGGACAGGGCTATCCACAGATACGCAGTATTTT
CATSDGTGLSTDTQYF
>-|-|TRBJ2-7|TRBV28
TGTGCCAGCAGACCCCGGGGGTCGGGTAGATTCTACGAGCAGTACTTC
CASRPRGSGRFYEQYF
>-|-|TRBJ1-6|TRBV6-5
TGTGCAGGGCGGGGGGCTCGGAATTCACCCCTCCACTTT
CAGRGARNSPLHF
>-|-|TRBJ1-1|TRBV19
TGTGCCAGTAGTCCCGGGACGGGTCCTTCAGGAGCTTTCTTT
CASSPGTGPSGAFF
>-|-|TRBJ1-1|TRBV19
TGTGCCAGCGGCCGGCGACAGGTGAACACTGAAGCTTTCTTT
CASGRRQVNTEAFF
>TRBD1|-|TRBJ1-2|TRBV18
TGTGCCAGCTCAATTCGGGGACAGGGTTATGGCTACACCTTC
CASSIRGQGYGYTF
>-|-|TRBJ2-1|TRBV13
TGTGCCAGCAGCTCGTCTGGGGATGAGCAGTTCTTC
CASSSSGDEQFF
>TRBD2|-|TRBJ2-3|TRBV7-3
TGTGCCAGCAGCTTGACCAGCGGGACGGCGGATACGCAGTATTTT
CASSLTSGTADTQYF
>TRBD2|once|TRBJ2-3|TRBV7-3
TGTGCCAGCGCAAGACTAGCGGGAGTTGGAGATACGCAGTATTTT
CASARLAGVGDTQYF
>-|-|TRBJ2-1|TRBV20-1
TGCAGTGCCCTTTGGGGCTCTGAGCAGTTCTTC
CSALWGSEQFF
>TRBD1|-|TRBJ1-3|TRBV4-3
TGCGCCAGCAGCCAAGGGGGGACAGCAAGCTCTGGAAACACCATATATTTT
CASSQGGTASSGNTIYF
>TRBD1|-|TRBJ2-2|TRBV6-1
TGTGCCAGCAGTGGGCCGAAACAGGGGACGGGTAGAAACACCGGGGAGCTGTTTTTT
CASSGPKQGTGRNTGELFF
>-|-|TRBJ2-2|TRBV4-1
TGCGCCAGCAGCCAAGTGGTGTTGGACACCGGGGAGCTGTTTTTT
CASSQVVLDTGELFF
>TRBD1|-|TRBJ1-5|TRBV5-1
TGCGCCAGCAGCCCGACAGGGGGCCTAAATCAGCCCCAGCATTTT
CASSPTGGLNQPQHF
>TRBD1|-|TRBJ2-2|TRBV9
TGTGCCAGCAGCGTATACGACAGGGACACCGGGGAGCTGTTTTTT
CASSVYDRDTGELFF